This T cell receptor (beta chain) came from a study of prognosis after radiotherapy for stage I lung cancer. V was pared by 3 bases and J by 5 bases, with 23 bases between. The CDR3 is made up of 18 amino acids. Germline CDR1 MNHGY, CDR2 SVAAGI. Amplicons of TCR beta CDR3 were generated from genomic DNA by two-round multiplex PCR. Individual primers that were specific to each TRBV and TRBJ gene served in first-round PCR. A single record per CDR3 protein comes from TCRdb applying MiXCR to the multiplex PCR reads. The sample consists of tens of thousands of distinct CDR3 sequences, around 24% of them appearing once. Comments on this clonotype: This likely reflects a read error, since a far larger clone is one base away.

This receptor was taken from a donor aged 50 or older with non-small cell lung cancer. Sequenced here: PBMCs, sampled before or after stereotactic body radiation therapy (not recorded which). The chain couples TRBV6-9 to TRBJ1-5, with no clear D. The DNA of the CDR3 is TGTGCCAGCAGTTACCATTCCGCGGACCTGAGGGAAGATCAGCCCCAGCATTTT. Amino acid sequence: CASSYHSADLREDQPQHF.